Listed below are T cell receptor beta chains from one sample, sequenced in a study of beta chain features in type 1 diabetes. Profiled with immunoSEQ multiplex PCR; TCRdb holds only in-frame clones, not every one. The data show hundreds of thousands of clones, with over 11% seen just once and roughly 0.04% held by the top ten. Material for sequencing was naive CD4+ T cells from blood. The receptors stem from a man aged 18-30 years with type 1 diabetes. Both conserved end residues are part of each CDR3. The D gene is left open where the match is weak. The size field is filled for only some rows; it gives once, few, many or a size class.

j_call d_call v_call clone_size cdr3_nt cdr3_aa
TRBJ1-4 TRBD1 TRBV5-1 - TGCGCCAGCAGCCCCGGACAGGGAAATGAAAAACTGTTTTTT CASSPGQGNEKLFF
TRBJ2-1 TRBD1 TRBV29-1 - TGCAGCGTGGGGCCCAGGACAGGGGGCAATGAGCAGTTCTTC CSVGPRTGGNEQFF
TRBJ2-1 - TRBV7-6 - TGTGCCAGCAGCCCCGTGGGAGGTCTCTACAATGAGCAGTTCTTC CASSPVGGLYNEQFF
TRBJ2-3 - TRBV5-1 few TGCGCCAGCAGCTTCGATCGCGCAGATACGCAGTATTTT CASSFDRADTQYF
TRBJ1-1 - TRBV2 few TGTGCCAGCAGTGAAACAGCTCAACACACTGAAGCTTTCTTT CASSETAQHTEAFF
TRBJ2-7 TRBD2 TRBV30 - TGTGCCTGGAGTAGCGGGGCCCACGAGCAGTACTTC CAWSSGAHEQYF
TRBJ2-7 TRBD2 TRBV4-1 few TGCGCCAGCAGCCAAGCGACGGCTAGCGGTTCCTACGAGCAGTACTTC CASSQATASGSYEQYF
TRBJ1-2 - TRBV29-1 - TGCAGCGTCGCCCCGATAAGAGGGGGCTACACCTTC CSVAPIRGGYTF
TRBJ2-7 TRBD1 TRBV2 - TGTGCCAGCAGCGACAGGGGGCGCCCTGGTTTAGAGCAGTACTTC CASSDRGRPGLEQYF
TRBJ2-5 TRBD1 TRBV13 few TGTGCCAGCAGCTCTGCCGGGACAGGGGCGGAGACCCAGTACTTC CASSSAGTGAETQYF
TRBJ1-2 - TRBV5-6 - TGTGCCAGCAGCTTGTCCCTAGGACTCCCAAAAAGAGCCTATGGCTACACCTTC CASSLSLGLPKRAYGYTF
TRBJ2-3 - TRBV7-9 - TGTGCCAGCAGCTTAGGCCTCACCACAGATACGCAGTATTTT CASSLGLTTDTQYF
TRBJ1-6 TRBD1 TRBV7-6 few TGTGCCAGCAGCACACGAACAGGGGAGGGGAATTCACCCCTCCACTTT CASSTRTGEGNSPLHF
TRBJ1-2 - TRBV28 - TGTGCCAGCAGTTTGGGCCCCCAGGGCTACACCTTC CASSLGPQGYTF
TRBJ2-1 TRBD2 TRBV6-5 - TGTGCCAGCAGTTACTCAGGACTAGCGGGCCAAGGGGAGCAGTTCTTC CASSYSGLAGQGEQFF
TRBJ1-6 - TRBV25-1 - TGTGCCAGCAGTGAATATTACCCCGGGAATTCACCCCTCCACTTT CASSEYYPGNSPLHF
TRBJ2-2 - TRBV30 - TGTGCCTGGAAGAGGCTCGGGACGAACACCGGGGAGCTGTTTTTT CAWKRLGTNTGELFF
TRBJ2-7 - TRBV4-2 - TGTGCCAGCAGCAAAGGACAGGCGGGAACCTACGAGCAGTACTTC CASSKGQAGTYEQYF
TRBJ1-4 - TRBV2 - TGTGCCAGCTCCTCCGGATCCAAACTGTTTTTT CASSSGSKLFF
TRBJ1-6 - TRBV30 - TGTGCCTGGAGTGTCCATTCGGGCTGGAATTCACCCCTCCACTTT CAWSVHSGWNSPLHF
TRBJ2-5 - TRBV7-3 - TGTGCCAGCAGCCCGGCAAGGGCAGAGACCCAGTACTTC CASSPARAETQYF
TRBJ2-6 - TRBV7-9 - TGTGCCAGCAGCCATCCCGGACCGAGCTCTGGGGCCAACGTCCTGACTTTC CASSHPGPSSGANVLTF
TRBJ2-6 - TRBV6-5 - TGTGCCAGCAGTTACTTGTCAACTGGGGCCAACGTCCTGACTTTC CASSYLSTGANVLTF
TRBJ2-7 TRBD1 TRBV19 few TGTGCCAGTAGCTATGCTGAGGGGGCTTTCTACGAGCAGTACTTC CASSYAEGAFYEQYF
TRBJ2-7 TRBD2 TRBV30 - TGTGCCTGGAGTGTAAGCCAGCGGGGGCGCGCGGAGCAGTACTTC CAWSVSQRGRAEQYF
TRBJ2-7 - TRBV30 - TGTGCCTGGAGTGTGCCCCCGGGGCTCTACGAGCAGTACTTC CAWSVPPGLYEQYF
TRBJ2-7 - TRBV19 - TGTGCCAGTAGTATGAGGGAAAGGTACGAGCAGTACTTC CASSMRERYEQYF
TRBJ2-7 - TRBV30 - TGTGCCTGGAGGGTTATGGGGGCATTCTACGAGCAGTACTTC CAWRVMGAFYEQYF
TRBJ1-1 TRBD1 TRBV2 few TGTGCCAGCAGTGAGGGGACAGGGAACACTGAAGCTTTCTTT CASSEGTGNTEAFF
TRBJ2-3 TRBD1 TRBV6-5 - TGTGCCAGCAGTTATCTGGACAGGACAGATACGCAGTATTTT CASSYLDRTDTQYF
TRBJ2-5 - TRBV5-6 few TGTGCCAGCAGCGACGGGTACAGGGCGTACCAAGAGACCCAGTACTTC CASSDGYRAYQETQYF
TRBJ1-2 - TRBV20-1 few TGCAGTGCTACAGGGTACGGTGGCTACACCTTC CSATGYGGYTF
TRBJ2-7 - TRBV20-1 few TGCAGTGCGGGGGACTCCTACGAGCAGTACTTC CSAGDSYEQYF
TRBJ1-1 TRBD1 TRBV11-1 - TGTGCCAGCAGCTTAGCGGGACAGGGGACCACTGAAGCTTTCTTT CASSLAGQGTTEAFF
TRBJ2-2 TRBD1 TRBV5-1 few TGCGCCAGCAGCTTGGCCGAGACAGGGCCCACCGGGGAGCTGTTTTTT CASSLAETGPTGELFF
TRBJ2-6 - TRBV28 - TGTGCCAGCACTTACGGGGCCAACGTCCTGACTTTC CASTYGANVLTF
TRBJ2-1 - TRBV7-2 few TGTGCCAGCACCCGAGGGGTCGTTTTACCATACAATGAGCAGTTCTTC CASTRGVVLPYNEQFF
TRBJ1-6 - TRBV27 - TGTGCCAGCAGTTTATCTCCGCCGGTGTATAATTCACCCCTCCACTTT CASSLSPPVYNSPLHF
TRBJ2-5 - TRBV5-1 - TGCGCCAGCAGCACCGCGGGACCCGGCGAAGAGACCCAGTACTTC CASSTAGPGEETQYF
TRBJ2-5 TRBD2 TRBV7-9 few TGTGCCAGCAGCCCCGGCGGGGGGCGAGAGACCCAGTACTTC CASSPGGGRETQYF
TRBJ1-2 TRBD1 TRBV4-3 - TGCGCCAGCAGCCAAGGACAGGGGATTTCCTATGGCTACACCTTC CASSQGQGISYGYTF
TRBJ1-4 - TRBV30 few TGTGCCTGGAGTGGCCAGAAACTGTTTTTT CAWSGQKLFF
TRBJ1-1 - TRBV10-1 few TGCGCCAGCAGTGAGGATGCAGTGAACACTGAAGCTTTCTTT CASSEDAVNTEAFF
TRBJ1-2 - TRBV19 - TGTGCCAGTAGTACCTCCTTCGGGGAGGGATATGGCTACACCTTC CASSTSFGEGYGYTF
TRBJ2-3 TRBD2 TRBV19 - TGTGCCAGTAGGACTAGCGGCGGTCGAGATACGCAGTATTTT CASRTSGGRDTQYF
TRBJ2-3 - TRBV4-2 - TGTGCCAGCAGCCAACACGAAGGCCAGGGCGATACGCAGTATTTT CASSQHEGQGDTQYF
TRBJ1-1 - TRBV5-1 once TGCGCCAGCAGCGGCCGGGTAGGGAACACTGAAGCTTTCTTT CASSGRVGNTEAFF
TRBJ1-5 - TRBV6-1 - TGTGCCAGCAGTGTCGAGCTTGGTCAGCCCCAGCATTTT CASSVELGQPQHF
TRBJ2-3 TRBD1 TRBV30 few TGTGCCTGGATTTCATGGGACAGTGATCGCACAGATACGCAGTATTTT CAWISWDSDRTDTQYF
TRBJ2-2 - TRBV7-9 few TGTGCCAGCAGCCTCGGGACCGACACCGGGGAGCTGTTTTTT CASSLGTDTGELFF
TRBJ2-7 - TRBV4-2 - TGTGCCAGCAGCCAAGGTGGGGGGCCCCTCTCGCGAAGCTCCTACGAGCAGTACTTC CASSQGGGPLSRSSYEQYF
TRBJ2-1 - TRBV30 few TGTGCCTGGAGACCGGGCCACCCGGACAATGAGCAGTTCTTC CAWRPGHPDNEQFF
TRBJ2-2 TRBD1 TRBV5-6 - TGTGCCAGCAGCTTGGGGCCCGGACAGGGGAACACCGGGGAGCTGTTTTTT CASSLGPGQGNTGELFF
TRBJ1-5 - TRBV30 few TGTGCCTGGAGCCGATACGGGGGACCCGGGCAGCCCCAGCATTTT CAWSRYGGPGQPQHF
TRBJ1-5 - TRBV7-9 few TGTGCCAGCAGCTTAGGACCGCACAATCAGCCCCAGCATTTT CASSLGPHNQPQHF
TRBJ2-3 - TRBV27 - TGTGCCAGCAGTTACCTAGCGAGAGAGAATACGCAGTATTTT CASSYLARENTQYF
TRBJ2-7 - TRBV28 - TGTGCCACCCTCTACAAGACCTACGAGCAGTACTTC CATLYKTYEQYF
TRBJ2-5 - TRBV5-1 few TGCGCCAGCAGCCACCCCCGGAGGGACGGGGAAGAGACCCAGTACTTC CASSHPRRDGEETQYF
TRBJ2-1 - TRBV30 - TGTGCCTGGATAGGGCTAGCGCTACACAATGAGCAGTTCTTC CAWIGLALHNEQFF
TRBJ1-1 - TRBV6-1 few TGTGCCAGCAGTGATCGGGGGGGAGTGAACACTGAAGCTTTCTTT CASSDRGGVNTEAFF